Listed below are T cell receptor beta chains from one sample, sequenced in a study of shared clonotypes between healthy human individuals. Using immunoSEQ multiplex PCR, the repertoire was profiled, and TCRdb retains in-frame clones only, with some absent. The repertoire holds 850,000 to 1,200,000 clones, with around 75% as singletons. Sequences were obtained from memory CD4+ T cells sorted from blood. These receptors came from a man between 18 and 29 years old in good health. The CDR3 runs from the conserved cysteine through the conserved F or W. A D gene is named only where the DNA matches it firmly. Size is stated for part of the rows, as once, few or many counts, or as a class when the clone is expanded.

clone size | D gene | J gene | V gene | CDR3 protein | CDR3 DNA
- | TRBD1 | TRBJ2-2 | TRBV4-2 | CASSRTGNMNTGELFF | TGTGCCAGCAGCCGGACAGGGAATATGAACACCGGGGAGCTGTTTTTT
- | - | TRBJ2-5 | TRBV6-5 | CASRPGFLGQTQYF | TGTGCCAGCAGGCCGGGATTCCTCGGACAGACCCAGTACTTC
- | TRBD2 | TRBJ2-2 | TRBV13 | CASSPSGGGELFF | TGTGCCAGCAGCCCTTCGGGGGGCGGGGAGCTGTTTTTT
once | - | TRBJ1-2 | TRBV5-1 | CASSWGPPRGGAGYTF | TGCGCCAGCAGCTGGGGACCCCCTCGGGGGGGGGCTGGCTACACCTTC
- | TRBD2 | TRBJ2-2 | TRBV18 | CASSQRLASNTGELFF | TGTGCCAGCTCACAGCGACTAGCCTCTAACACCGGGGAGCTGTTTTTT
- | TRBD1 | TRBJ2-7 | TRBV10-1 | CASSRDRNYEQYF | TGCGCCAGCAGTCGGGACAGAAACTACGAGCAGTACTTC
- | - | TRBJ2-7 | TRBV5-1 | CASSLGVGPYEQYF | TGCGCCAGCAGCTTGGGGGTCGGGCCCTACGAGCAGTACTTC
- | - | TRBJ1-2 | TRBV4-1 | CASSQSHALGINYGYTF | TGCGCCAGCAGCCAATCCCACGCGCTAGGTATTAACTATGGCTACACCTTC
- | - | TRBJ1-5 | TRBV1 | CTSSPQGSNQPQHF | TGCACCAGCAGCCCTCAGGGAAGCAATCAGCCCCAGCATTTT
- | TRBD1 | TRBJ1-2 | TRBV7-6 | CASSAGQGGYTF | TGTGCCAGCAGCGCCGGACAGGGCGGCTACACCTTC
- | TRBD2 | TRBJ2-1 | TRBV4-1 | CASSPGTSGGYYNEQFF | TGCGCCAGCAGCCCTGGGACTAGCGGGGGATACTACAATGAGCAGTTCTTC
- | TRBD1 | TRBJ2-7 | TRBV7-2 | CASSLLQGAIDEQYF | TGTGCCAGCAGCTTACTACAGGGGGCAATAGACGAGCAGTACTTC
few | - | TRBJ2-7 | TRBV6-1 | CASSEAIRVGEQYF | TGTGCCAGCAGTGAAGCGATCAGGGTGGGGGAGCAGTACTTC
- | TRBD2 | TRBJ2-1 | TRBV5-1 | CASSLAGGGNEQFF | TGCGCCAGCAGCTTAGCGGGAGGAGGCAATGAGCAGTTCTTC